A single sample gave rise to the 32 T cell receptor beta chains below, sequenced in a study of response to subunit inactivated influenza vaccine. TCRdb redid the calling of the RT-PCR reads with MiXCR, one entry per CDR3 protein. The sample yields about 190,000 distinct CDR3 sequences, 13% to 15% seen once. Sequences were derived from CD8+ T cells sorted from PBMCs, sampled about 5 days after vaccination. The receptors were sampled from a man between 45 and 60 years old who received an inactivated influenza vaccine.

The chain couples TRBV11-2 to TRBJ2-7; D is ambiguous. V lost 7 bases, J lost 6 bases, and 13 bases lay in between. Germline-derived CDR1 and CDR2 are SGHAT and FQNNGV. The CDR3 contains 12 residues. The CDR3 DNA is TGTGCCAGCAAATTGGGTATCGGCGAGCAGTACTTC. Its protein is CASKLGIGEQYF. Full variable domain (missing parts from reference TRBV11-2 and TRBJ2-7): EAGVAQSPRYKIIEKRQSVAFWCNPISGHATLYWYQQILGQGPKLLIQFQNNGVVDDSQLPKDRFSAERLKGVDSTLKIQPAKLEDSAVYLCASKLGIGEQYFGPGTRLTVT.

This clonotype was seen at least ten times. CDR3 protein: CASSFRGDEQYF. CDR3 nucleotides: TGTGCCAGCAGCTTTAGGGGGGACGAGCAGTACTTC. The rearrangement links TRBV3-1 to TRBJ2-7, with D perhaps TRBD1 or TRBD2 (6 bases each). The V gene lost 5 bases and the J gene lost 5 bases, with 10 bases spanning the gap. Per germline, CDR1 LGHDT and CDR2 YNNKEL (reference sequence). The CDR3 contains 12 residues.

This clonotype came up a few times. This sequence joins TRBV28 and TRBJ2-1, with TRBD1 identical over 7 bases. The germline V gene encodes CDR1 MDHEN and CDR2 SYDVKM. The CDR3 runs 14 residues. With 2 bases clipped from V and 7 bases from J, the junction kept 5 bases outside the gene matches. CDR3 coding DNA: TGTGCCAGCAGTTTAACAAGGGGGCTTAATGAGCAGTTCTTC. Its protein product is CASSLTRGLNEQFF.

Comments on this clonotype: A junction boundary mismatches the germline segment, possibly from a read error. V and J are TRBV15 and TRBJ1-1; D gene unclear. Germline lookup yields CDR1 LNHNV and CDR2 YYDKDF (reference sequence). This CDR3 is 13 amino acids long. CDR3 region: CAISRSENTEAFF. CDR3 nucleotides: TGTGCCATCAGCAGATCTGAGAACACTGAAGCTTTCTTT.

This clonotype was seen only a few times. V is TRBV30 and J is TRBJ2-1; D might be TRBD1 or TRBD2, each matching 6 bases. CDR1 and CDR2 (germline): GTSNPN, SVGIG (reference sequence). The CDR3 loop spans 19 amino acids. Trimming shortened V by 0 bases and J by 9 bases, and 30 bases separated the two germline ends. The DNA for the CDR3 is TGTGCCTGGAGTGTTAACTCGAATCGTTTCCCGGGGGCTTCTACTGAGCAGTTCTTC. Protein sequence: CAWSVNSNRFPGASTEQFF. Full variable domain (rest looked up from reference TRBV30 and TRBJ2-1): SQTIHQWPATLVQPVGSPLSLECTVEGTSNPNLYWYRQAAGRGLQLLFYSVGIGQISSEVPQNLSASRPQDRQFILSSKKLLLSDSGFYLCAWSVNSNRFPGASTEQFFGPGTRLTVL.

This chain links TRBV28 with TRBJ2-5; the D gene is possibly TRBD1 (5 bases). V lost 6 bases and J lost 3, with 17 bases in between. The CDR3 loop spans 15 amino acids. Germline loops: CDR1 MDHEN, CDR2 SYDVKM. The chain's CDR3 is CASSPRGDLKETQYF. DNA for the CDR3: TGTGCCAGCAGCCCAAGGGGTGACCTCAAAGAGACCCAGTACTTC.

The chain uses TRBV6-5 and TRBJ2-1; D ambiguous. This CDR3 spans 16 amino acids. From germline, CDR1 is MNHEY and CDR2 SVGAGI. Trimming shortened V by 2 bases and J by 0 bases, and 11 bases separated the two germline ends. The DNA for the CDR3 is TGTGCCAGCAGTTACGAGGAATTAAGCTCCTACAATGAGCAGTTCTTC. Its translation: CASSYEELSSYNEQFF.

In this sample, this clonotype turned up once. The chain carries TRBV20-1 and TRBJ1-2; 7 bases map to TRBD1. CDR3 size: 13 residues. After removal of 2 bases from V and 3 bases from J, the junction contained 3 bases not matched to a gene. CDR1 and CDR2 from the germline V gene are DFQATT and SNEGSKA (reference sequence). As DNA, the CDR3 is TGCAGTGCTAGACAGGGGGACTACTATGGCTACACCTTC. Encoded protein: CSARQGDYYGYTF.

This clonotype turned up a few times. The chain uses TRBV29-1 and TRBJ2-7; TRBD1 agrees at 7 bases. The CDR3 totals 15 residues. The V segment lost 1 base and the J segment 3 bases; nucleotides outside the gene matches: 9. The germline gives CDR1 SQVTM, CDR2 ANQGSEA. The CDR3 region has the DNA TGCAGCGTTGAAGTGTTGACAGGGAGACGCTACGAGCAGTACTTC. Amino acid sequence: CSVEVLTGRRYEQYF.

This clonotype was found a few times. The chain uses TRBV29-1 and TRBJ1-2; D is unclear. This CDR3 has 12 residues. V was shortened by 3 bases and J by 7 bases, with 12 bases between the two germline ends. Germline values: CDR1 SQVTM, CDR2 ANQGSEA. The CDR3 reads CSVEEAEAGYTF. CDR3 bases: TGCAGCGTTGAGGAGGCAGAGGCTGGCTACACCTTC.

This clonotype has a count of ten or more. The CDR3 DNA follows: TGTGCCAGCAAAGGGACAGGGGCCTACGAGCAGTACTTC. As protein: CASKGTGAYEQYF. The rearrangement joins TRBV2 to TRBJ2-7, with 10 bases identical to TRBD1. This CDR3 contains 13 residues. The V and J ends lost 7 bases and 2 bases, in that order; junction bases with no gene match: 2. Per germline, CDR1 SNHLY and CDR2 FYNNEI. The full variable domain, in which reference TRBV2 and TRBJ2-7 provide the parts outside the CDR3, is EPEVTQTPSHQVTQMGQEVILRCVPISNHLYFYWYRQILGQKVEFLVSFYNNEISEKSEIFDDQFSVERPDGSNFTLKIRSTKLEDSAMYFCASKGTGAYEQYFGPGTRLTVT.

The table lists this clonotype with a few counts. This chain joins TRBV20-1 and TRBJ2-2; D may be TRBD1 (5 bases). The CDR3 extends over 15 amino acids. The germline V gene encodes CDR1 DFQATT and CDR2 SNEGSKA (reference sequence). Trimming took 0 bases from V and 6 from J, leaving 14 bases between them. The DNA for the CDR3 is TGCAGTGCTAGAGATTTTGCAGGGTCCGCCGGGGAGCTGTTTTTT. Translating it yields CSARDFAGSAGELFF.

CDR3 residues: CASSLWGARGEKLFF. The CDR3 bases are TGTGCCAGCAGTTTATGGGGGGCGCGGGGTGAAAAACTGTTTTTT. The genes are TRBV27 and TRBJ1-4, with D perhaps matching TRBD1 (6 bases). With 1 base removed from V and 7 bases from J, the gap between germline ends came to 13 bases. The CDR3 runs 15 residues. In germline, CDR1 is MNHEY, CDR2 SMNVEV (reference sequence).

This chain connects TRBV20-1 to TRBJ2-1; D may be TRBD1 or TRBD2 (5 bases each). Germline values: CDR1 DFQATT, CDR2 SNEGSKA (reference sequence). CDR3 length: 12 residues. The germline V and J ends were trimmed by 0 bases and 13 bases, with 13 bases remaining between them. In DNA form, the CDR3 reads TGCAGTGCTAGAGAGTTGGGGGAGTCTCAGTTCTTC. This encodes CSARELGESQFF.

This sequence joins TRBV27 and TRBJ2-2; 8 positions match TRBD1. With 8 bases clipped from V and 7 bases from J, the junction kept 6 bases outside the gene matches. The germline V gene has CDR1 MNHEY and CDR2 SMNVEV (reference sequence). This CDR3 has 13 amino acids. CDR3 sequence (DNA): TGTGCCAGCCGACAGGGGAGCAGCGGGGAGCTGTTTTTT. Encoded protein: CASRQGSSGELFF.

The genes are TRBV5-5 and TRBJ2-7, with 9 bases identical to TRBD1. The CDR3 is 16 amino acids. The ends lost 2 bases at V and 5 bases at J; junction bases unmatched: 11. Per the germline V gene, CDR1 is SGHKS and CDR2 is YYEKEE (reference sequence). In nucleotides, the CDR3 is TGTGCCAGCAGCTTACAACCGGGACAGGGCTTGCACGAGCAGTACTTC. Protein product: CASSLQPGQGLHEQYF.

The rearrangement joins TRBV11-2 to TRBJ2-7; unclear D gene. Germline values: CDR1 SGHAT, CDR2 FQNNGV. The V end was cut by 0 bases, the J end by 4 bases, with 10 bases between. CDR3 size: 14 residues. The CDR3 DNA follows: TGTGCCAGCAGCTTAGAGTTGGTGGGATACGAGCAGTACTTC. As protein: CASSLELVGYEQYF.

In its sample, this clonotype was seen many times. The CDR3 is CASSRGGDNEQFF. Written as DNA, the CDR3 is TGTGCCAGCAGCCGGGGCGGGGACAATGAGCAGTTCTTC. The chain joins TRBV12-3 or TRBV12-4 to TRBJ2-1; possibly TRBD2 for D (6 bases). V was pared by 6 bases and J by 5 bases, with 11 bases between. This CDR3 is built from 13 residues.

This clonotype was seen a few times. The chain combines TRBV9 with TRBJ2-3, with TRBD2 matching over 7 bases. There are 15 residues in the CDR3. Per germline, CDR1 SGDLS and CDR2 YYNGEE. Trimming cost V 0 bases and J 6 bases; bases outside gene matches: 7. CDR3 sequence (DNA): TGTGCCAGCAGCGTAGTGGGGGGAGGGCCGGATACGCAGTATTTT. Residues: CASSVVGGGPDTQYF. Complete variable domain (other parts from reference TRBV9 and TRBJ2-3): DSGVTQTPKHLITATGQRVTLRCSPRSGDLSVYWYQQSLDQGLQFLIQYYNGEERAKGNILERFSAQQFPDLHSELNLSSLELGDSALYFCASSVVGGGPDTQYFGPGTRLTVL.

This clonotype was detected only a few times. CDR3 coding DNA: TGTGCCAGCAGGGGACTAGCGGCCCAGGGCGTCAATGAGCAGTTCTTC. Its protein is CASRGLAAQGVNEQFF. This chain joins TRBV6-1 and TRBJ2-1; 11 nucleotides align to TRBD2. Germline assignment: CDR1 MNHNS and CDR2 SASEGT. This CDR3 comprises 16 residues. V lost 6 bases, J lost 6 bases, and 10 bases stayed unmatched.

In this sample, this clonotype turned up a few times. This chain joins TRBV27 and TRBJ2-7; D remains ambiguous. The V end was cut by 0 bases, the J end by 2 bases, with 5 bases between. CDR1 and CDR2 (germline): MNHEY, SMNVEV (reference sequence). This CDR3 has 13 residues. Here the CDR3 DNA reads TGTGCCAGCAGTTTATCAACAGCCTACGAGCAGTACTTC. It specifies CASSLSTAYEQYF.

The chain carries TRBV6-4 and TRBJ2-6; 9 bases align to TRBD1. Germline assignment: CDR1 MRHNA and CDR2 SNTAGT. This CDR3 contains 21 residues. Losses at the gene ends were 7 bases for V and 2 bases for J; bases not matched to a gene: 21. The CDR3 here is CASNTLYRGRDVVPGANVLTF. The DNA of the CDR3 is TGTGCCAGCAATACCTTATACAGGGGGCGAGACGTCGTACCTGGGGCCAACGTCCTGACTTTC.

The rearrangement joins TRBV12-3 or TRBV12-4 to TRBJ2-2; TRBD2 matches at 7 bases. The CDR3 has 14 residues. Trimming cost V 3 bases and J 8 bases; bases outside gene matches: 6. Written as DNA, the CDR3 is TGTGCCAGCAGTTTTACAGCGGGAACTGGGGAGCTGTTTTTT. It yields the protein CASSFTAGTGELFF.

This clonotype was recorded many times. This rearrangement joins TRBV4-3 to TRBJ2-3, with a possible D match to TRBD2 (5 bases). V shed 4 bases and J shed 0 bases, with 8 bases lying between them. Germline CDR1 and CDR2: LGHNA and YSLEER. The CDR3 consists of 14 residues. The CDR3 region has the DNA TGCGCCAGCAGCCCAGGACTGAGCACAGATACGCAGTATTTT. Protein: CASSPGLSTDTQYF.

This clonotype showed up many times. The V and J genes are TRBV29-1 and TRBJ2-7; 9 nucleotides align to TRBD1. V was clipped by 6 bases and J by 1 base; unmatched bases: 7. Germline assignment: CDR1 SQVTM and CDR2 ANQGSEA. This CDR3 is 14 amino acids long. CDR3 nucleotides: TGCAGCGTAGAGCTGGACAGGGGTTCCTACGAGCAGTACTTC. Translating it yields CSVELDRGSYEQYF.

This clonotype was counted ten times or more. The chain recombines TRBV5-1 with TRBJ1-5; D is uncertain. The ends were cut back, 0 bases at V and 0 bases at J, with 10 bases in the middle. Germline CDR1 reads SGHRS; CDR2 reads YFSETQ. The CDR3 extends over 16 amino acids. CDR3 amino acids: CASSLEPMDSNQPQHF. The CDR3 region has the DNA TGCGCCAGCAGCTTGGAGCCTATGGATAGCAATCAGCCCCAGCATTTT.

This clonotype has more than one count but fewer than ten. The rearrangement joins TRBV12-3 or TRBV12-4 to TRBJ2-2; 9 positions agree with TRBD2. The V and J ends lost 7 bases and 6 bases, in that order; junction bases with no gene match: 6. The CDR3 extends over 14 amino acids. CDR3 bases: TGTGCCAGCAATAGCGGGGGTGAAGCCGGGGAGCTGTTTTTT. It translates to CASNSGGEAGELFF.

This clonotype was counted only a few times. The chain joins TRBV30 to TRBJ2-1, with D maybe TRBD2 (5 bases). Germline lookup yields CDR1 GTSNPN and CDR2 SVGIG (reference sequence). The CDR3 length is 13 residues. V was pared by 5 bases and J by 3 bases, with 11 bases between. The CDR3 spells CAWFGVNYNEQFF. The CDR3 DNA reads as TGTGCCTGGTTCGGGGTGAACTACAATGAGCAGTTCTTC.

This clonotype came up a few times. The chain has TRBV9 and TRBJ2-3; 8 bases match TRBD2. The V gene's germline CDR1 is SGDLS and CDR2 YYNGEE. Unmatched junction bases numbered 4, after V lost 1 base and J lost 0 bases. The CDR3 has 16 amino acids. The DNA for the CDR3 is TGTGCCAGCAGCGTACAAAGCGGGAGTAGCACAGATACGCAGTATTTT. The encoded protein is CASSVQSGSSTDTQYF.

This clonotype turned up a few times. The V call is TRBV20-1, the J call TRBJ2-5; 8 bases line up with TRBD2. Germline loops: CDR1 DFQATT, CDR2 SNEGSKA (reference sequence). The CDR3 length is 16 residues. Losses at the gene ends were 3 bases for V and 1 base for J; bases not matched to a gene: 10. CDR3 region: CSASFLAGKPQETQYF. The CDR3 DNA is TGCAGTGCTAGTTTCCTAGCGGGTAAACCCCAAGAGACCCAGTACTTC.

This sequence joins TRBV4-3 and TRBJ2-3, with D uncertain. The V and J ends lost 3 bases and 3 bases respectively, with 13 bases between them. This CDR3 has 15 amino acids. Germline CDR1 LGHNA, CDR2 YSLEER. The CDR3 loop reads CASSHDAETTDTQYF. The CDR3 nucleotides read TGCGCCAGCAGCCACGACGCGGAGACGACAGATACGCAGTATTTT.

This clonotype was found a few times. The rearrangement links TRBV6-6 to TRBJ1-1; D call uncertain. Trimming stripped 2 bases from V and 4 bases from J, with 8 bases between. The CDR3 has 13 amino acids. CDR1 is MNHNY, CDR2 SVGAGI, per germline (reference sequence). CDR3 region: CASSYKGATEAFF. The CDR3 DNA sequence: TGTGCCAGCAGTTACAAGGGTGCCACTGAAGCTTTCTTT.